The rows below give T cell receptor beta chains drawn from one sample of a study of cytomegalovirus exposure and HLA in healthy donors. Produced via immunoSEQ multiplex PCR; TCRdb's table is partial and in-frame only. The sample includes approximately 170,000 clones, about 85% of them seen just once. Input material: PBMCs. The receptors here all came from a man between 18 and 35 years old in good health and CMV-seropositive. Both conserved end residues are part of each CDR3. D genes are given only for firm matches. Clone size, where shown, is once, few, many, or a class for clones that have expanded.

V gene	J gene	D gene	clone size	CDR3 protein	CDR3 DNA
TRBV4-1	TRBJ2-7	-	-	CASSQAQGNEQYF	TGCGCCAGCAGCCAGGCTCAGGGCAACGAGCAGTACTTC
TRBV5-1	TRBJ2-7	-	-	CASSNSLYEQYF	TGCGCCAGCAGCAACTCCCTCTACGAGCAGTACTTC
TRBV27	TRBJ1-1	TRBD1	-	CASSLRGQVSAGMNTEAFF	TGTGCCAGCAGTTTAAGGGGACAGGTTTCTGCGGGAATGAACACTGAAGCTTTCTTT
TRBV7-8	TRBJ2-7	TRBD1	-	CASSFLDRGSSYEQYF	TGTGCCAGCAGCTTCCTCGACAGGGGGAGCTCCTACGAGCAGTACTTC
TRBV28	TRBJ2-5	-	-	CASRAEPTQETQYF	TGTGCCAGCAGGGCGGAGCCCACCCAAGAGACCCAGTACTTC
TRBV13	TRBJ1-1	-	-	CASSLVREMNTEAFF	TGTGCCAGCAGCTTAGTGAGGGAGATGAACACTGAAGCTTTCTTT
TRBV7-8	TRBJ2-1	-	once	CASSPRDSYNEQFF	TGTGCCAGCAGTCCGCGGGACTCCTACAATGAGCAGTTCTTC
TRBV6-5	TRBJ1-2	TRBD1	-	CASSYSRTGGQYGYTF	TGTGCCAGCAGTTACTCCAGGACAGGGGGTCAGTATGGCTACACCTTC
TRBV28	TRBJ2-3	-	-	CASSEPPTTDTQYF	TGTGCCAGCAGTGAACCTCCTACCACAGATACGCAGTATTTT
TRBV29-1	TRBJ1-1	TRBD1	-	CSVPGQGAEAFF	TGCAGCGTGCCGGGACAGGGAGCTGAAGCTTTCTTT
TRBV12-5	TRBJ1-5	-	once	CASGLFTPGSIFYSNQPQHF	TGTGCTAGTGGTTTGTTTACGCCGGGATCTATCTTCTATAGCAATCAGCCCCAGCATTTT
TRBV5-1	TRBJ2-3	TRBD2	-	CASSLYGGRTSGNTQYF	TGCGCCAGCAGCTTGTACGGCGGAAGGACTAGCGGGAATACGCAGTATTTT
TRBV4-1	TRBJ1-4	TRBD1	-	CASSQDGRDRGREKLFF	TGCGCCAGCAGCCAAGATGGTCGGGACAGGGGGCGTGAAAAACTGTTTTTT
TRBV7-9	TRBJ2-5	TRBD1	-	CASSLDPGQGKETQYF	TGTGCCAGCAGCTTAGATCCGGGACAGGGAAAAGAGACCCAGTACTTC
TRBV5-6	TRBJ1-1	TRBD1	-	CASSLGGDREAFF	TGTGCCAGCAGCTTGGGGGGGGACAGGGAAGCTTTCTTT
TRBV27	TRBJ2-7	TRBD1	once	CASSVRQGGYEQYF	TGTGCCAGCAGTGTAAGACAGGGGGGCTACGAGCAATACTTC
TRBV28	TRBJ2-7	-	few	CASSPRQVYEQYF	TGTGCCAGCAGTCCGCGACAGGTCTACGAGCAGTACTTC
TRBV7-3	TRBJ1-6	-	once	CASSSSGTSGSPLHF	TGTGCCAGCAGCTCCTCCGGGACTTCTGGCTCACCCCTCCACTTT
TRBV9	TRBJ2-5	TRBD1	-	CASSVGVGRGLETQYF	TGTGCCAGCAGCGTAGGTGTAGGCAGGGGGCTGGAGACCCAGTACTTC
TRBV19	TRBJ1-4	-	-	CASSSRIRQAKNEKLFF	TGTGCCAGTAGCTCAAGAATCCGACAGGCAAAAAATGAAAAACTGTTTTTT
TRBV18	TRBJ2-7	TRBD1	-	CASSEGQYDEQYF	TGTGCCAGCTCAGAGGGACAGTACGACGAGCAGTACTTC
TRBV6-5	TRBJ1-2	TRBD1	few	CASGHQGVGGYTF	TGTGCCAGCGGACACCAGGGGGTTGGTGGCTACACCTTC
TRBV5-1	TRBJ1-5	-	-	CASRFDTGLNQPQHF	TGCGCCAGCAGATTCGACACAGGGCTCAATCAGCCCCAGCATTTT
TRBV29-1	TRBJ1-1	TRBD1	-	CSVRTGAFGTEAFF	TGCAGCGTCCGGACAGGGGCCTTTGGCACTGAAGCTTTCTTT
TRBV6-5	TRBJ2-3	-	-	CATRLAELTDTQYF	TGTGCCACCCGATTAGCGGAGCTCACAGATACGCAGTATTTT
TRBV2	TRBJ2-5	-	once	CASTGGGGETQYF	TGTGCCAGCACCGGAGGGGGGGGAGAGACCCAGTACTTC
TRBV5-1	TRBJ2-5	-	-	CASSLSGQETQYF	TGCGCCAGCAGCTTGTCGGGACAAGAGACCCAGTACTTC
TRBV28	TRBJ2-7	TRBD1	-	CASSLFGQGADEQYF	TGTGCCAGCAGTTTATTCGGACAGGGGGCAGACGAGCAGTACTTC
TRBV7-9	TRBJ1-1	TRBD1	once	CASSLGQGVNTEAFF	TGTGCCAGCAGCTTGGGACAGGGGGTGAACACTGAAGCTTTCTTT
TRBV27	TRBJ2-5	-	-	CASSARSADPRGETQYF	TGTGCCAGCAGTGCACGCTCGGCGGACCCACGGGGGGAGACCCAGTACTTC
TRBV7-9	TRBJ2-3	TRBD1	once	CASSDTGQGAISTDTQYF	TGTGCCAGCAGCGACACGGGACAGGGGGCGATTAGCACAGATACGCAGTATTTT
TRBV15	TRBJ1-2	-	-	CATSRGEGGYTF	TGTGCCACCAGCAGAGGGGAGGGTGGCTACACCTTC
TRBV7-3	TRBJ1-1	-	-	CASSSGSMNTEAFF	TGTGCCAGCAGCTCGGGATCTATGAACACTGAAGCTTTCTTT
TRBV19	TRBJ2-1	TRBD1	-	CASSIGTGLPNEQFF	TGTGCCAGTAGTATCGGGACAGGGCTGCCCAATGAGCAGTTCTTC
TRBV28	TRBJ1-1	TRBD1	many	CASSYDRGTEAFF	TGTGCCAGCAGCTACGACAGGGGCACTGAAGCTTTCTTT
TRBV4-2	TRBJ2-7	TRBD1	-	CASSTGENSYEQYF	TGTGCCAGCAGTACAGGGGAGAACTCCTACGAGCAGTACTTC
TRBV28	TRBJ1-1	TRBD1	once	CASSLTGGTEAFF	TGTGCCAGCAGCCTCACAGGGGGCACTGAAGCTTTCTTT
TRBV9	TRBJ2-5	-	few	CASSVATTGQETQYF	TGTGCCAGCAGCGTAGCCACCACGGGGCAAGAGACCCAGTACTTC
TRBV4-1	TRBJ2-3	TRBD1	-	CASSPTGTGRTDTQYF	TGCGCCAGCAGCCCCACCGGGACAGGGAGGACAGATACGCAGTATTTT
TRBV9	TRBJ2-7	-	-	CASSVSAARSYEQYF	TGTGCCAGCAGCGTAAGTGCGGCCCGCTCCTACGAGCAGTACTTC
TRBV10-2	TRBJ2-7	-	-	CASSDSARLYEQYF	TGCGCCAGCAGCGACAGTGCCCGCCTCTACGAGCAGTACTTC
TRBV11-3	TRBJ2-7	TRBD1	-	CASSFSTGVNEQYF	TGTGCCAGCAGCTTTTCGACAGGGGTCAACGAGCAGTACTTC
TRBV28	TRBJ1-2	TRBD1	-	CASSPWDRGNYGYTF	TGTGCCAGCAGCCCTTGGGACAGGGGTAACTATGGCTACACCTTC
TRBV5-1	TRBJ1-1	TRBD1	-	CASTLRQGDTEAFF	TGCGCCAGCACCTTACGACAGGGTGACACTGAAGCTTTCTTT
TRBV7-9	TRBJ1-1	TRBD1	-	CASSPRTGGKNTEAFF	TGTGCCAGCAGCCCCCGGACAGGGGGTAAGAACACTGAAGCTTTCTTT
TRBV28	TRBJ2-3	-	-	CASNSVARGEDTQYF	TGTGCCAGCAACTCAGTTGCTCGCGGGGAAGATACGCAGTATTTT
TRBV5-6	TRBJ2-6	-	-	CASSLQEANSGANVLTF	TGTGCCAGCAGCCTCCAGGAGGCGAACTCTGGGGCCAACGTCCTGACTTTC
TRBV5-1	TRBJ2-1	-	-	CASSLSPGLQRTYNEQFF	TGCGCCAGCAGCTTGAGTCCAGGACTTCAGAGGACCTACAATGAGCAGTTCTTC
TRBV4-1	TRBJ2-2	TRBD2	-	CASSQAHGGASGELFF	TGCGCCAGCAGCCAAGCTCACGGGGGGGCCTCCGGGGAGCTGTTTTTT